Listed below are T cell receptor beta chains from one sample, sequenced in a study of siplizumab effects on memory and regulatory T cells. The protocol was immunoSEQ multiplex PCR, while the TCRdb copy is restricted to in-frame clones and leaves out a portion. The sample lists 70,000 or so clones, over 75% occurring once. The material sequenced was Tregs sorted from blood. These receptor sequences come from a human donor in good health. Both conserved end residues are part of each CDR3. The order of the fields is CDR3 length, V gene, D gene, clone size, J gene, CDR3 protein, CDR3 DNA. A D gene is named only where the DNA matches it firmly. For some rows the clone size is stated as once, few or many, or as a class when expanded; others skip it.

len: 18
v_gene: TRBV21-1
d_gene: .
abundance: .
j_gene: TRBJ2-7
CDR3aa: CASSIYSRDREVIYEQYF
CDR3nt: TGTGCCAGCAGCATCTACTCCCGGGACAGGGAAGTAATCTACGAGCAGTACTTC

len: 15
v_gene: TRBV7-6
d_gene: TRBD1
abundance: .
j_gene: TRBJ1-1
CDR3aa: CASSHRTGRNTEAFF
CDR3nt: TGTGCCAGCAGCCACCGGACAGGGAGGAACACTGAAGCTTTCTTT

len: 14
v_gene: TRBV7-2
d_gene: .
abundance: .
j_gene: TRBJ2-5
CDR3aa: CASSPTAVQETQYF
CDR3nt: TGTGCCAGCAGCCCCACAGCGGTTCAAGAGACCCAGTACTTC

len: 16
v_gene: TRBV11-1
d_gene: .
abundance: .
j_gene: TRBJ2-2
CDR3aa: CASTREVLRGGGELFF
CDR3nt: TGTGCCAGCACTCGGGAGGTCCTCCGAGGGGGCGGGGAGCTGTTTTTT

len: 14
v_gene: TRBV19
d_gene: .
abundance: .
j_gene: TRBJ2-7
CDR3aa: CASHERGGPYEQYF
CDR3nt: TGTGCCAGCCACGAGAGGGGGGGACCTTACGAGCAGTACTTC

len: 12
v_gene: TRBV6-6
d_gene: .
abundance: .
j_gene: TRBJ1-5
CDR3aa: CASSYSVQPQHF
CDR3nt: TGTGCCAGCAGTTACTCGGTTCAGCCCCAGCATTTT

len: 15
v_gene: TRBV7-3
d_gene: TRBD1
abundance: medium-sized
j_gene: TRBJ1-2
CDR3aa: CASSLILTGDYGYTF
CDR3nt: TGTGCCAGCAGCTTAATTTTAACAGGGGACTATGGCTACACCTTC

len: 10
v_gene: TRBV6-7
d_gene: .
abundance: .
j_gene: TRBJ2-5
CDR3aa: CASRGETQYF
CDR3nt: TGTGCCAGCAGAGGGGAGACCCAGTACTTC

len: 14
v_gene: TRBV7-2
d_gene: TRBD2
abundance: .
j_gene: TRBJ2-7
CDR3aa: CASSLAASGYEQYF
CDR3nt: TGTGCCAGCAGCTTAGCTGCTAGCGGCTACGAGCAGTACTTC

len: 14
v_gene: TRBV4-1
d_gene: .
abundance: medium-sized
j_gene: TRBJ1-5
CDR3aa: CASSPVALNQPQHF
CDR3nt: TGCGCCAGCAGCCCAGTTGCGCTCAATCAGCCCCAGCATTTT

len: 12
v_gene: TRBV29-1
d_gene: .
abundance: .
j_gene: TRBJ1-2
CDR3aa: CSVEDLGRRNTF
CDR3nt: TGCAGCGTTGAAGATCTTGGCCGGCGCAACACCTTC

len: 16
v_gene: TRBV18
d_gene: .
abundance: once
j_gene: TRBJ1-1
CDR3aa: CASSPPKTRKNTEAFF
CDR3nt: TGTGCCAGCTCACCACCAAAAACACGGAAGAACACTGAAGCTTTCTTT

len: 15
v_gene: TRBV11-3
d_gene: TRBD2
abundance: .
j_gene: TRBJ2-1
CDR3aa: CASSDPSGRLHEQFF
CDR3nt: TGTGCCAGCAGCGACCCTAGCGGGAGACTCCATGAGCAGTTCTTC

len: 14
v_gene: TRBV9
d_gene: TRBD1
abundance: .
j_gene: TRBJ2-3
CDR3aa: CASSKFRGKDTQYF
CDR3nt: TGTGCCAGCAGCAAATTCAGGGGGAAGGATACGCAGTATTTT

len: 16
v_gene: TRBV19
d_gene: TRBD2
abundance: .
j_gene: TRBJ2-1
CDR3aa: CASSPTDSGRVNEQFF
CDR3nt: TGTGCCAGTAGTCCCACCGATAGCGGGAGAGTTAATGAGCAGTTCTTC

len: 14
v_gene: TRBV6-5
d_gene: .
abundance: .
j_gene: TRBJ2-5
CDR3aa: CASSRRTAAETQYF
CDR3nt: TGTGCCAGCAGTCGCCGGACAGCAGCGGAGACCCAGTACTTC

len: 13
v_gene: TRBV19
d_gene: .
abundance: .
j_gene: TRBJ1-1
CDR3aa: CASRYQVYTEAFF
CDR3nt: TGTGCCAGTAGATACCAAGTTTACACTGAAGCTTTCTTT

len: 14
v_gene: TRBV27
d_gene: .
abundance: .
j_gene: TRBJ1-2
CDR3aa: CASSRQRGLYGYTF
CDR3nt: TGTGCCAGCAGCCGACAACGGGGACTTTATGGCTACACCTTC

len: 13
v_gene: TRBV10-2
d_gene: .
abundance: .
j_gene: TRBJ1-6
CDR3aa: CASSESPNSPLHF
CDR3nt: TGCGCCAGCAGTGAGTCTCCAAATTCACCCCTCCACTTT

len: 17
v_gene: TRBV4-1
d_gene: TRBD1
abundance: .
j_gene: TRBJ2-6
CDR3aa: CASSQGRDRAGANVLTF
CDR3nt: TGCGCCAGCAGCCAGGGCAGAGACAGGGCTGGGGCCAACGTCCTGACTTTC

len: 16
v_gene: TRBV29-1
d_gene: .
abundance: .
j_gene: TRBJ2-3
CDR3aa: CSAGLRTAASTDTQYF
CDR3nt: TGCAGCGCCGGGCTAAGGACAGCCGCTAGCACAGATACGCAGTATTTT

len: 14
v_gene: TRBV10-3
d_gene: .
abundance: .
j_gene: TRBJ1-1
CDR3aa: CAISEGVRGTEAFF
CDR3nt: TGTGCCATCAGTGAGGGGGTACGAGGAACTGAAGCTTTCTTT

len: 15
v_gene: TRBV19
d_gene: .
abundance: .
j_gene: TRBJ1-3
CDR3aa: CASWGGTLSGNTIYF
CDR3nt: TGTGCCAGCTGGGGAGGGACACTCTCTGGAAACACCATATATTTT

len: 16
v_gene: TRBV6-5
d_gene: TRBD2
abundance: .
j_gene: TRBJ2-1
CDR3aa: CASSYQGLAGHNEQFF
CDR3nt: TGTGCCAGCAGTTACCAGGGACTAGCGGGACACAATGAGCAGTTCTTC

len: 16
v_gene: TRBV5-4
d_gene: TRBD1
abundance: .
j_gene: TRBJ1-2
CDR3aa: CASSRGQGISNYGYTF
CDR3nt: TGTGCCAGCAGTCGCGGACAGGGGATCTCGAACTATGGCTACACCTTC

len: 16
v_gene: TRBV5-1
d_gene: .
abundance: .
j_gene: TRBJ2-6
CDR3aa: CASSLIGGSGANVLTF
CDR3nt: TGCGCCAGCAGCCTTATAGGGGGCTCTGGGGCCAACGTCCTGACTTTC

len: 13
v_gene: TRBV27
d_gene: .
abundance: .
j_gene: TRBJ1-1
CDR3aa: CASRLRVGTEAFF
CDR3nt: TGTGCCAGCAGGCTCAGGGTCGGCACTGAAGCTTTCTTT

len: 16
v_gene: TRBV19
d_gene: TRBD2
abundance: .
j_gene: TRBJ2-5
CDR3aa: CASSMGRVAGTETQYF
CDR3nt: TGTGCCAGTAGTATGGGTAGGGTAGCGGGAACAGAGACCCAGTACTTC

len: 14
v_gene: TRBV6-6
d_gene: .
abundance: .
j_gene: TRBJ2-7
CDR3aa: CASRGGASSYEQYF
CDR3nt: TGTGCCAGCAGGGGCGGAGCTAGCAGCTACGAGCAGTACTTC

len: 16
v_gene: TRBV23-1
d_gene: .
abundance: .
j_gene: TRBJ1-2
CDR3aa: CASSQDSGHRYYGYTF
CDR3nt: TGCGCCAGCAGTCAAGACTCGGGACATAGGTACTATGGCTACACCTTC

len: 16
v_gene: TRBV11-3
d_gene: TRBD1
abundance: .
j_gene: TRBJ2-3
CDR3aa: CASSPGTGGFADTQYF
CDR3nt: TGTGCCAGCAGCCCTGGGACAGGGGGTTTCGCAGATACGCAGTATTTT